This T cell receptor beta chain was obtained from a study of cytomegalovirus exposure and HLA in healthy donors. Study-level background: A later analysis reported the same platform for the 90 to 150 validation repertoires and the approximately 720 first-cohort repertoires. Findings and caveats of the study: According to a later analysis, TCR clusters from the first cohort tended to co-occur in the 120 or so validation repertoires.

Points on this clone: Its target is not known.

Trimming at V came to 0 bases and at J to 6 bases, leaving 6 bases not matched to a gene. The CDR3 is made up of 15 amino acids. CDR1 MNHNY and CDR2 SVGAGI come from the germline V gene (reference sequence). The protocol was immunoSEQ multiplex PCR, while the TCRdb copy is restricted to in-frame clones and leaves out a portion. The table records 68,000 or so clones, about nine tenths of them present only once. J is TRBJ2-3 and V is TRBV6-6; 7 bases are a match to TRBD2. The origin of this receptor is a man younger than 30 in good health and CMV-seronegative. The specimen was PBMCs. Here the CDR3 reads CASSYSERGRDTQYF. CDR3 nucleotide sequence: TGTGCCAGCAGTTACTCGGAGCGGGGAAGGGATACGCAGTATTTT.